This is a list of T cell receptor beta chains from one sample in a study of molecular identifiers for immune sequencing clone quantification. TCRdb re-called the PCR reads through MiXCR, storing one row per CDR3 protein. The sample consists of around 480,000 distinct CDR3 sequences, about 20% of them appearing once. Sequences were obtained from naive CD8+ T cells from blood, with Jurkat cell RNA spiked in. All receptors come from a human donor in good health. Some libraries in this study had Jurkat cell RNA spiked in. CDR3s include the opening cysteine and the closing phenylalanine or tryptophan. D genes are given only for firm matches. Rows may omit the clone size; those that give it use once, few, many or a size class.

j_call clone_size v_call d_call cdr3_aa cdr3_nt
TRBJ2-1 - TRBV5-1 TRBD2 CASRAGGLSLYNEQFF TGCGCCAGCAGGGCGGGGGGCCTCTCCCTATACAATGAGCAGTTCTTC
TRBJ2-7 few TRBV12-3/TRBV12-4 TRBD2 CASSPTSGGTINYEQYF TGTGCCAGCAGCCCGACTAGCGGGGGGACTATCAATTACGAGCAGTACTTC
TRBJ2-5 - TRBV28 - CASSPWIEETQYF TGTGCCAGCAGTCCCTGGATAGAAGAGACCCAGTACTTC
TRBJ2-1 many TRBV29-1 - CSVEWEGGEQFF TGCAGCGTTGAATGGGAGGGGGGTGAGCAGTTCTTC
TRBJ2-3 many TRBV24-1 TRBD2 CATPKRRGVGTDTQYF TGTGCCACCCCTAAGCGGCGGGGGGTCGGCACAGATACGCAGTATTTT
TRBJ1-4 few TRBV28 - CASRHRATNEKLFF TGTGCCAGCAGACACAGGGCAACTAATGAAAAACTGTTTTTT
TRBJ2-3 - TRBV18 - CASSPSTSSTDTQYF TGTGCCAGCTCACCGTCGACCTCATCCACAGATACGCAGTATTTT
TRBJ1-1 once TRBV27 - CVSSLFWKNTEAFF TGTGTCAGCAGTTTATTTTGGAAGAACACTGAAGCTTTCTTT
TRBJ2-7 - TRBV7-9 - CASSLPQRPYEQYF TGTGCCAGCAGCCTCCCCCAGAGGCCCTACGAGCAGTACTTC
TRBJ1-1 few TRBV19 - CASSAVPENTEAFF TGTGCCAGTAGTGCCGTTCCCGAGAACACTGAAGCTTTCTTT
TRBJ2-1 - TRBV4-1 - CASSQGRAEQFF TGCGCCAGCAGCCAAGGTAGGGCTGAGCAGTTCTTC
TRBJ2-1 - TRBV7-8 TRBD2 CASSLVSGTSGLNEQFF TGTGCCAGCAGCTTAGTTTCGGGGACTAGCGGACTCAATGAGCAGTTCTTC
TRBJ1-5 - TRBV4-3 - CASSQDQGGNQPQHF TGCGCCAGCAGCCAAGATCAGGGAGGCAATCAGCCCCAGCATTTT
TRBJ2-3 - TRBV29-1 TRBD2 CSVLLAGQSTDTQCF TGCAGCGTTTTACTAGCGGGACAAAGCACAGATACGCAGTGTTTT
TRBJ2-3 few TRBV11-2 - CASSLGQLEDTQYF TGTGCCAGCAGCTTAGGCCAGCTAGAAGACACGCAGTATTTT
TRBJ2-3 many TRBV4-1 TRBD2 CASSEMLAGDTDTQYF TGCGCCAGCAGCGAAATGCTAGCGGGGGACACAGATACGCAGTATTTT
TRBJ2-1 many TRBV7-3 - CASSLGGRNEQFF TGTGCCAGCAGCTTAGGAGGTAGAAATGAGCAGTTCTTC
TRBJ2-7 many TRBV6-5 - CASSPGVHEQYF TGTGCCAGCAGTCCAGGGGTCCACGAGCAGTACTTC